Described below is a single T cell receptor beta chain sequence and its context. Its antigen is still unknown. No base-level quality is on record; no much larger clone is a single base apart. This specimen belongs to a study of shared clonotypes between healthy human individuals (dated by TCRdb to 2020 to 2021). For the wider study: The cohort comprised a couple of women and a few men aged 18 to 49 years. Per donor, leukapheresis produced somewhere between about 0.85 and 8.9 billion PBMCs. Blood TCR repertoires of five healthy adults were deeply sequenced to estimate repertoire size and the extent of clonotype sharing between individuals. For each donor, CD4 naive and CD4 memory were each run on three plates, CD8 naive on two plates, and CD8 memory on one plate. Different laboratories and diverse techniques were used to prepare libraries and sequence TCR repertoires, to increase sequencing depth and limit assay-specific biases.

Study-level results and caveats: Larger estimated clonotype richness was generally found for naive subsets than for memory subsets. Based on pairwise subsampling, the degree of clonotype sharing among donors was expected to be affected by sequencing depth. Compared with non-shared clonotypes, the clonotypes found in all four sorted-subset donors had higher generation probabilities. Sampling was restricted to blood, and TCR repertoires in tissues likely differ from the TCR repertoires found in blood. Even with the large sequencing depth, rarefaction of the sorted-subset datasets indicated that sequencing was incomplete. Roughly 5.2% of naive CD4, 3% to 4% of naive CD8, 2% to 2.5% of memory CD4, and less than 0.45% of memory CD8 clonotypes were shared across a few donors. Because the study included only a small number of donors, the genetic and exposure-history diversity represented was limited.

Donors were healthy HIV-negative adults with no recently reported acute infections or vaccinations. Only Caucasian adults living in Nashville, Tennessee, USA were represented among the donors. CD8 memory samples were composed of magnetically selected CD45RO+ cells combined with CCR7-negative CD45RA+ effector memory (TemRA) cells. After blood collection by leukapheresis, PBMCs were isolated using Ficoll-Histopaque density gradient centrifugation and then cryopreserved in the vapor phase of liquid nitrogen. Analytical flow cytometry was used to check the purity and quantity of every magnetically sorted T cell population. Genomic DNA was isolated from every sorted fraction and measured by UV absorbance on a Nanodrop 2000c. Using the deep immunoSEQ assay, TCR CDR3 regions were amplified from genomic DNA by multiplex PCR. For each cell subset, the extracted genomic DNA was distributed evenly across all wells of several immunoSEQ 96-well plates, and each plate served as one replicate. For sorted subsets, roughly 0.2 ug genomic DNA, equal to 25,000 to 35,000 T cell genomes, was loaded into each replicate PCR. Purified libraries were quantified with a Qubit 3.0 fluorometer, sized on a Bioanalyzer 2100, and re-quantified with the KAPA Library Quantification kit. A separate single-read 150-cycle Illumina NextSeq 550 flow cell was used to sequence each immunoSEQ 96-well plate. Per the original workflow: Because only junctional sequences without quality scores were contained in the immunoSEQ output, filtering matching that applied to full-length reads could not be performed. Sequences were annotated with PyIR, a Python wrapper for IgBLAST v1.9, using IMGT germline references to assign V/J genes and CDR3. Reads with weak V/J assignments (E-value above 1e-6), missing CDR3, stop codons, out-of-frame junctions, or ambiguous translated residues were removed. V3J clonotypes were defined as sequences sharing an identical inferred V gene, J gene, and CDR3 amino acid sequence. To compute the percentage overlap between repertoires, the number of shared unique clonotypes was divided by the size of the smaller repertoire. Repertoire richness was assessed with RTK rarefaction, the Chao1 estimator, and Recon v2.1 estimates of unobserved clonotypes. For all TCRbeta clonotypes obtained by the gDNA method from four donors, generation probabilities were computed with OLGA. TCRdb holds this immuneACCESS table with in-frame rearrangements only. Some clones are missing; in checked studies, unresolved V genes explain under half, and the rest has no known cause. The V and J calls and the clone size are those of that table, but D and trimming were determined from the DNA. For this sample there are roughly 660,000 clones; 90% appear just once. About a third of the sample lies in the top ten.

The V end loses 0 bases and the J end loses 2 bases, and a stretch of 11 bases separates them. Including cysteine and phenylalanine, the CDR3 has 16 amino acids. Solely the CDR3 DNA is kept, with 48 bases framed from the first base. The germline V gene supplies CDR1 MNHEY and CDR2 SVGAGI. Sequencing was performed on memory CD8+ T cells from PBMCs. The cell subset or site label on this specimen signifies: CD45RO+ cells pooled with CCR7-negative TemRA cells. Here the chain combines TRBV6-5 and TRBJ1-5, and the D gene may be TRBD1, 5 bases matching. The source is a man between 18 and 29 years old in good health. Some clones in this sample may be carry-over from other donors' samples. The nucleotides are TGTGCCAGCAGTTACTCGAATCCGGGGGGCAATCAGCCCCAGCATTTT. Its protein product is CASSYSNPGGNQPQHF.